The clone carrying this T cell receptor beta chain was seen only a few times. Its antigen is not known. This sample was included in a study of beta chain features in type 1 diabetes. Study findings and constraints: Across all four CD4+ subsets, people with type 1 diabetes showed modestly shorter TCRB CDR3s. Fewer junction insertions and more nucleotide deletions appeared in type 1 diabetes patients. The question left open here concerned HLA type influencing TCRB rearrangement.

By way of CD45RO/CCR7/CD25/CD127/CD95/CD27, the CD4+ regulatory, stem cell-like memory, central memory and naive cells were sorted. Sequenced material consisted of expressed TCRB transcripts (all of the isolated RNA was reverse transcribed). The protocol was immunoSEQ multiplex PCR, while the TCRdb copy is restricted to in-frame clones and leaves out a portion. The top ten hold roughly 0.018% of the sample, which has under 350,000 clones, 13% to 15% seen once. Per germline, CDR1 ENHRY and CDR2 SYGVKD. The CDR3 runs to 15 residues. V gave up 3 bases and J gave up 6 bases; unmatched junction bases: 4. What was sequenced was naive CD4+ T cells from blood. This TCR came from a man aged 30 to 39 with type 1 diabetes. The chain links TRBV10-3 to TRBJ2-2; 10 bases agree with TRBD2. CDR3 sequence (DNA): TGTGCCATCAGTGACCCCCTAGCGGGAGCCGGGGAGCTGTTTTTT. Translating gives CAISDPLAGAGELFF.